This TCR beta chain was recovered during a study of shared clonotypes between healthy human individuals. Study-wide points: Estimated richness was generally greater in naive than memory subsets. In the sorted subsets, rarefaction showed sequencing was incomplete despite large depth.

This CDR3 contains 16 residues. The V end was cut by 1 base, the J end by 2 bases, with 13 bases between. Germline V gene lookup returns CDR1 MGHDK and CDR2 SYGVNS. Here immunoSEQ multiplex PCR was the method, and the copy in TCRdb shows in-frame clones only, minus some. This table has 2 million or so clones, just under 95% appearing once. As to this clone: The target antigen is unknown.

Naive CD8 cells, CD45RO-negative and positively selected for CCR7, excluded terminally differentiated effector memory CD45RA+ cells. The TCR originated in a man aged 18 to 30 in good health. Sequencing was done on a sample of naive CD8+ T cells sorted from blood. V is TRBV25-1 and J is TRBJ2-3; D is possibly TRBD2 (6 bases). The CDR3 region has the DNA TGTGCCAGCAGTGAATTCGCTAGCGACAACACAGATACGCAGTATTTT. This sequence encodes CASSEFASDNTDTQYF.